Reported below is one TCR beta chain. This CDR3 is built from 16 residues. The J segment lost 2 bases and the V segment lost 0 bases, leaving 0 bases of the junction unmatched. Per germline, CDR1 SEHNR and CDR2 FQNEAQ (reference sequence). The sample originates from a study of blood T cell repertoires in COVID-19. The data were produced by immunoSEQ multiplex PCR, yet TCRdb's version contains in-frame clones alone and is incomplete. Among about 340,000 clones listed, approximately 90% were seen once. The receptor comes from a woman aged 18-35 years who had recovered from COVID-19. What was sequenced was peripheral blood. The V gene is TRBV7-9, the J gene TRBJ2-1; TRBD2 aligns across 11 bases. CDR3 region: CASSLALAGAYNEQFF. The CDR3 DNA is TGTGCCAGCAGCTTAGCACTAGCGGGGGCCTACAATGAGCAGTTCTTC. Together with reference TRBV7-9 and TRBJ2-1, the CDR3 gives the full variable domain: DTGVSQNPRHKITKRGQNVTFRCDPISEHNRLYWYRQTLGQGPEFLTYFQNEAQLEKSRLLSDRFSAERPKGSFSTLEIQRTEQGDSAMYLCASSLALAGAYNEQFFGPGTRLTVL.